A selection of T cell receptor beta chains follows, all from one sample in a study of T cells in Graves' hyperthyroidism and ophthalmopathy. TCRdb re-derived calls from the multiplex PCR reads in MiXCR, one entry per CDR3 protein. This table holds more than 550,000 distinct CDR3 sequences, roughly 17% found once. Sequenced: blood. These receptors were taken from a man in his fifties with Graves' hyperthyroidism. Both conserved end residues are part of each CDR3. A D gene is named only where the DNA matches it firmly. Clone size is given for some rows only: seen once, a few or many times, or a class if the clone is expanded.

15	TRBV5-1	TRBJ2-7	many	TRBD2	CASSPEAGLAREQYF	TGCGCCAGCAGCCCTGAAGCGGGACTAGCGCGGGAGCAGTACTTC
15	TRBV11-2	TRBJ2-7	many	TRBD2	CASSLDKRENYEQYF	TGTGCCAGCAGCTTAGATAAGCGGGAGAATTACGAGCAGTACTTC
17	TRBV4-1	TRBJ2-5	once	NA	CARSQEVQTALNGPQYF	TGCGCCCGCAGCCAAGAAGTGCAAACAGCCCTTAACGGGCCCCAGTACTTC
17	TRBV12-3/TRBV12-4	TRBJ2-2	many	TRBD2	CASSLVLRTSGTGELFF	TGTGCCAGCAGTTTAGTACTCAGGACTAGCGGGACCGGGGAGCTGTTTTTT
16	TRBV18	TRBJ1-1	once	NA	CASSPPSRGAITEAFF	TGTGCCAGCTCACCACCTTCACGGGGCGCGATCACTGAAGCTTTCTTT
13	TRBV19	TRBJ2-6	many	NA	CASSSAGANVLTF	TGTGCCAGTAGTAGCGCTGGGGCCAACGTCCTGACTTTC
16	TRBV7-3	TRBJ2-2	many	TRBD1	CASSSQGSRNTGELFF	TGTGCCAGCAGCTCACAGGGGTCACGGAACACCGGGGAGCTGTTTTTT
17	TRBV6-4	TRBJ2-7	NA	TRBD2	CASSSYPWREVSYEQYF	TGTGCCAGCAGCTCCTACCCTTGGCGGGAGGTTTCCTACGAGCAGTACTTC
12	TRBV27	TRBJ1-1	many	NA	CASSFGGYEAFF	TGTGCCAGCAGTTTCGGGGGTTATGAAGCTTTCTTT
15	TRBV28	TRBJ2-7	NA	NA	CASSLIGTSTYEQYF	TGTGCCAGCAGTTTAATCGGGACATCAACCTACGAGCAGTACTTC
15	TRBV24-1	TRBJ2-1	many	TRBD1	CATSDLDRVSNEQFF	TGTGCCACCAGTGATTTGGACAGGGTGAGCAATGAGCAGTTCTTC
14	TRBV28	TRBJ2-1	many	NA	CASSSSASLNEQFF	TGTGCCAGCAGTTCCTCAGCTAGTCTGAATGAGCAGTTCTTC
16	TRBV27	TRBJ2-1	few	TRBD1	CASSLRLGQGSNEQFF	TGTGCCAGCAGTTTACGTCTGGGACAGGGGAGCAATGAGCAGTTCTTC
14	TRBV5-1	TRBJ2-2	many	TRBD1	CASSLTGGTGELFF	TGCGCCAGCAGCTTGACAGGGGGCACCGGGGAGCTGTTTTTT
16	TRBV11-1	TRBJ2-3	many	TRBD2	CASSTRLAELTDTQYF	TGTGCCAGCAGCACGAGACTAGCCGAACTCACAGATACGCAGTATTTT
16	TRBV13	TRBJ2-3	many	TRBD2	CASSFRLAGGSDTQYF	TGTGCCAGCAGCTTTCGACTAGCGGGAGGGTCAGATACGCAGTATTTT
13	TRBV7-3	TRBJ1-2	many	TRBD1	CASSLERGRGYTF	TGTGCCAGCAGCTTAGAAAGGGGGCGGGGCTACACCTTC
12	TRBV28	TRBJ1-5	NA	NA	CATITRGQPQHF	TGTGCCACCATAACACGAGGGCAGCCCCAGCATTTT
15	TRBV7-9	TRBJ2-1	NA	TRBD2	CASSSTTSGPNEQFF	TGTGCCAGCAGCTCGACGACTAGCGGGCCCAATGAGCAGTTCTTC
17	TRBV6-4	TRBJ2-1	NA	TRBD2	CASSDSTPASGSHEQFF	TGTGCCAGCAGTGACTCGACGCCGGCTAGCGGGAGCCATGAGCAGTTCTTC